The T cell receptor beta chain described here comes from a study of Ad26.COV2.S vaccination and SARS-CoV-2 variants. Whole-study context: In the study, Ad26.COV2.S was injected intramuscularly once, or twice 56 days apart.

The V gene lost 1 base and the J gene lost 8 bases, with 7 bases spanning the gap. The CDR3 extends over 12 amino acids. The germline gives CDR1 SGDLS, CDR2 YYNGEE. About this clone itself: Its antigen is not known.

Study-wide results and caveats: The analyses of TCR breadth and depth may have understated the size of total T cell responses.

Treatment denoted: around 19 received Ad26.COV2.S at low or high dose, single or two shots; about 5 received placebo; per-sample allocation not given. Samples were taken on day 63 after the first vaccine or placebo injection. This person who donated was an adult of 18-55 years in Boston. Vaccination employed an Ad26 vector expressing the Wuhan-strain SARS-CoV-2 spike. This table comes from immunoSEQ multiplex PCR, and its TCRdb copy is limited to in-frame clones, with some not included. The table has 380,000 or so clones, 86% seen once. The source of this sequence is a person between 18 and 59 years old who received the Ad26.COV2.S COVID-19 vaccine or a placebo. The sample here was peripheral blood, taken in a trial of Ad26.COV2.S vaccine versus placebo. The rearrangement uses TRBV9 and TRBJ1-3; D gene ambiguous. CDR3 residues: CASSVSGHTIYF. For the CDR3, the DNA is TGTGCCAGCAGCGTATCGGGTCACACCATATATTTT.